The next 19 T cell receptor beta chains were all read from a single sample in a study of cytomegalovirus exposure and HLA in healthy donors. The primer mix had 60 Vbeta and 13 Jbeta primers. TCRdb's copy holds only in-frame clones and misses some; the assay was immunoSEQ multiplex PCR. The table shows about 190,000 clones, with roughly 76% occurring only once. The sequenced sample consisted of PBMCs. All receptors come from a woman younger than 45 in good health and CMV-seropositive.

This clone was seen a handful of times. The J gene is TRBJ2-3, the V gene TRBV15, with 8 bases that match TRBD2. Germline values: CDR1 LNHNV, CDR2 YYDKDF (reference sequence). The CDR3 has 16 amino acids. The V gene end was trimmed by 0 bases and the J gene end by 1 base; junction bases not matched to a gene: 3. This CDR3 is CATSRDWRGGTDTQYF. CDR3 nucleotide sequence: TGTGCCACCAGCAGAGATTGGCGGGGGGGCACAGATACGCAGTATTTT. The full variable domain, rest sourced from reference TRBV15 and TRBJ2-3, is DAMVIQNPRYQVTQFGKPVTLSCSQTLNHNVMYWYQQKSSQAPKLLFHYYDKDFNNEADTPDNFQSRRPNTSFCFLDIRSPGLGDTAMYLCATSRDWRGGTDTQYFGPGTRLTVL.

The chain joins TRBV5-8 to TRBJ2-1, with TRBD1 matching 7 bases. J gave up 5 bases and V 4 bases, and 6 bases lay outside the gene matches. The CDR3 runs 14 residues. Germline CDR1 reads SGHTS; CDR2 reads YDEGEE. CDR3 sequence (DNA): TGTGCCAGCAGCCGGGGACAGCATAACAATGAGCAGTTCTTC. Its translation is CASSRGQHNNEQFF. The variable domain in full, completed from reference TRBV5-8 and TRBJ2-1, reads EAGVTQSPTHLIKTRGQQATLRCSPISGHTSVYWYQQALGLGLQFLLWYDEGEERNRGNFPPRFSGRQFPNYSSELNVNALELEDSALYLCASSRGQHNNEQFFGPGTRLTVL.

CDR3 sequence: CASSLIGPSEQFF. The CDR3 region has the DNA TGTGCCAGCAGCTTAATCGGTCCTAGTGAGCAGTTCTTC. V is TRBV7-3 and J is TRBJ2-1; no clear D gene. V was pared by 1 base and J by 9 bases, with 10 bases between. This CDR3 is 13 amino acids long. Germline assignment: CDR1 SGHTA and CDR2 FQGTGA.

For this clone: The germline gene is not matched at one end of the junction; a read error may be the cause. The chain carries TRBV2 and TRBJ1-6; 10 bases match TRBD1. This CDR3 comprises 16 residues. Germline-derived CDR1 and CDR2 are SNHLY and FYNNEI. CDR3 in DNA: TGTGCCGGCAGTGGCGGACAGGGGGTGGGTAATTCACCCCTCCACTTT. It is translated as CAGSGGQGVGNSPLHF.

This rearrangement joins TRBV30 to TRBJ2-5, with D perhaps matching TRBD1 (6 bases). The germline V gene encodes CDR1 GTSNPN and CDR2 SVGIG (reference sequence). V dropped 1 base and J dropped 6 bases, with 18 bases sitting between them. The CDR3 runs to 15 residues. CDR3 protein: CAWSAGTLVGKTQYF. The CDR3 nucleotides are TGTGCCTGGAGTGCGGGGACATTGGTGGGGAAGACCCAGTACTTC. The whole variable domain, remainder taken from reference TRBV30 and TRBJ2-5, is SQTIHQWPATLVQPVGSPLSLECTVEGTSNPNLYWYRQAAGRGLQLLFYSVGIGQISSEVPQNLSASRPQDRQFILSSKKLLLSDSGFYLCAWSAGTLVGKTQYFGPGTRLLVL.

The genes are TRBV18 and TRBJ1-4; TRBD1 agrees at 7 bases. This CDR3 has 14 amino acids. With 2 bases clipped from V and 6 bases from J, the junction kept 3 bases outside the gene matches. The germline CDR1 and CDR2 sequences are KGHSH and LQKENI. The CDR3 sequence: CASSPRTGDEKLFF. The DNA of the CDR3 is TGTGCCAGCTCACCAAGAACAGGGGATGAAAAACTGTTTTTT.

The J gene is TRBJ2-5, the V gene TRBV18; TRBD2 is a possible D gene (5 bases). V dropped 3 bases and J dropped 5 bases, with 10 bases sitting between them. Germline loops: CDR1 KGHSH, CDR2 LQKENI. This CDR3 has 13 amino acids. This chain's CDR3 is CASSPGLDETQYF. In nucleotides, the CDR3 is TGTGCCAGCTCACCTGGACTTGATGAGACCCAGTACTTC.

This clone was seen once. This chain links TRBV5-1 with TRBJ2-5; 15 positions agree with TRBD2. V trimming: 2 bases; J trimming: 11 bases; junction bases outside the gene matches: 13. Germline values: CDR1 SGHRS, CDR2 YFSETQ. The CDR3 length is 17 residues. CDR3 DNA: TGCGCCAGCAGCTTACCCAGGACTAGCGGGAGGGCCCTTGAGCAGTACTTC. The encoded protein is CASSLPRTSGRALEQYF.

V and J are TRBV10-3 and TRBJ2-1; 8 nucleotides agree with TRBD2. Unmatched junction bases numbered 4, after V lost 6 bases and J lost 0 bases. CDR3 size: 15 residues. CDR1 is ENHRY and CDR2 is SYGVKD in the germline V gene. In DNA, the CDR3 is TGTGCCATCAGCCTGAGCGGGAGCTCCTACAATGAGCAGTTCTTC. It is translated as CAISLSGSSYNEQFF.

This sequence joins TRBV28 and TRBJ2-7, with a tentative D call TRBD2 (5 bases). Trimming removed 5 bases from V and 5 bases from J, with 13 bases in between. This CDR3 spans 13 amino acids. CDR1 is MDHEN and CDR2 is SYDVKM in the germline V gene. CDR3 in amino acids: CASSQPRGDEQYF. The CDR3 region has the DNA TGTGCCAGCAGTCAACCACGGGGTGACGAGCAGTACTTC.

This chain joins TRBV7-2 and TRBJ2-3, with a weak D call TRBD2 (5 bases). Per the germline V gene, CDR1 is SGHTA and CDR2 is FQGNSA. V was shortened by 8 bases and J by 0 bases, with 12 bases between the two germline ends. CDR3 size: 14 residues. CDR3 in amino acids: CASGREASTDTQYF. DNA of the CDR3: TGTGCCAGCGGACGGGAAGCAAGCACAGATACGCAGTATTTT.

The V call is TRBV15, the J call TRBJ1-5; TRBD1 matches at 7 bases. Losses at the gene ends were 5 bases for V and 5 bases for J; bases not matched to a gene: 9. From germline, CDR1 is LNHNV and CDR2 YYDKDF (reference sequence). This CDR3 is 15 amino acids long. CDR3 region: CATSGSRDRDQPQHF. DNA for the CDR3: TGTGCCACCAGCGGGAGCCGGGACAGAGATCAGCCCCAGCATTTT.

The V gene is TRBV9, the J gene TRBJ1-2; 7 bases match TRBD1. Trimming at V came to 5 bases and at J to 2 bases, leaving 12 bases not matched to a gene. Germline CDR1 and CDR2: SGDLS and YYNGEE. This CDR3 is 16 amino acids long. The CDR3 reads CASSFGPTGTNYGYTF. CDR3 DNA: TGTGCCAGCAGTTTCGGACCGACAGGGACAAACTATGGCTACACCTTC.

The chain employs TRBV6-1 and TRBJ2-7; TRBD1 matches 12 bases. CDR3 size: 16 residues. Germline CDR1 MNHNS, CDR2 SASEGT. V shed 3 bases and J 6 bases; nucleotides not matched to a gene: 9. This CDR3 reads CASSDPPGQGAAEQYF. CDR3 coding DNA: TGTGCCAGCAGTGACCCCCCGGGACAGGGGGCCGCCGAGCAGTACTTC.

This clone was seen only once. The rearrangement links TRBV11-2 to TRBJ2-7, with D maybe TRBD1 (7 bases). CDR3 length equals 14 residues. V lost 5 bases to trimming and J lost 3 bases, with 14 bases between them. Germline CDR1 reads SGHAT; CDR2 reads FQNNGV. The CDR3 protein is CASSQDRTIYEQYF. The CDR3 DNA reads TGTGCCAGCAGCCAGGACAGGACTATCTACGAGCAGTACTTC.

This chain joins TRBV9 and TRBJ1-3; perhaps TRBD1 as D (6 bases). This CDR3 is 20 amino acids long. Germline V gives CDR1 SGDLS, CDR2 YYNGEE. V lost 0 bases and J 4 bases, leaving 26 bases between the germline ends. The CDR3 loop is CASSVVNVKGRGKLGNTIYF. For the CDR3, the DNA is TGTGCCAGCAGCGTAGTCAATGTTAAGGGCAGGGGAAAACTGGGAAACACCATATATTTT.

This clone has more than one count but fewer than ten. The chain uses TRBV4-3 and TRBJ1-2; D gene unclear. CDR3 length: 14 amino acids. Trimming shortened V by 0 bases and J by 2 bases, and 7 bases separated the two germline ends. Germline lookup yields CDR1 LGHNA and CDR2 YSLEER. The CDR3 spells CASSQDPLNYGYTF. The CDR3, as DNA: TGCGCCAGCAGCCAAGACCCGCTAAACTATGGCTACACCTTC.

V usage is TRBV7-2 and J usage is TRBJ2-1; the D gene is possibly TRBD2 (5 bases). CDR3 size: 13 residues. Per the germline V gene, CDR1 is SGHTA and CDR2 is FQGNSA. Between the trimmed V and J ends, which lost 5 bases and 6 bases, there was a span of 11 bases. In nucleotides, the CDR3 is TGTGCCAGCAGCAGAACGGGAACCAATGAGCAGTTCTTC. Encoded protein: CASSRTGTNEQFF.

The chain employs TRBV7-9 and TRBJ1-1; D is undetermined. This CDR3 is 14 amino acids long. V gave up 5 bases and J gave up 5 bases, with 15 bases separating them. Germline V lookup: CDR1 SEHNR, CDR2 FQNEAQ (reference sequence). The CDR3, as DNA: TGTGCCAGCAGCATCAGCGTCACGGGGACTGAAGCTTTCTTT. Residues: CASSISVTGTEAFF.